Sequencing of this TCR beta chain was carried out in a study of CD8 T cells in Susac syndrome. Relapsing-remitting disease, either stable or active, was present in the multiple sclerosis controls, who were treatment-naive patients. RNA totalling roughly 0.5 to 1 ug underwent reverse transcription with random hexamers. Amplification of TCR beta CDR3 used immunoSEQ multiplex PCR across 54 Vbeta and 13 Jbeta. TCRdb re-analysed the immunoSEQ multiplex PCR reads in MiXCR, keeping a single row per CDR3 protein. Of around 300,000 distinct CDR3 sequences in the sample, 90% to 95% were seen once. The sample was CD4+ T cells from PBMCs. This sequence originates from a human donor with multiple sclerosis.

The chain's CDR3 is CASSPFGSGRARTGELFF. The CDR3, as DNA: TGTGCCAGCAGCCCCTTCGGTAGCGGGAGGGCCAGGACCGGGGAGCTGTTTTTT. The chain links TRBV7-6 to TRBJ2-2; 11 bases fit TRBD2. V shed 5 bases and J 5 bases; nucleotides not matched to a gene: 13. Germline CDR1 SGHVS, CDR2 FNYEAQ. CDR3 length: 18 amino acids.